This T cell receptor (beta chain) was retrieved from a study of blood T cell repertoires in COVID-19 (dated by TCRdb to 2018 to 2020). Study-wide context: Collaborator samples came from the United States, Italy and Spain and covered acute and convalescent phases of COVID-19. The material from the prospective study consisted of cDNA or gDNA derived from T cells, B-cell-depleted T cells, or PBMCs. HLA class I and class II types, where available, came from metadata supplied by the sample provider rather than from assay-based typing. The samples were drawn from the first 160 participants of the ongoing ImmuneRACE study and from 950 to 1,500 subjects provided by 6 global collaborators. A freely available public database, intended as a resource for researchers studying the immune response to SARS-CoV-2, is where the repertoires were released. Deeply sampled blood TCRbeta repertoires from subjects exposed to, actively infected with, or recovered from COVID-19 were included in the dataset. The sample metadata nearly always contained a de-identified subject ID, COVID-19 status, age in years and sex.

The CDR3 covers 15 residues, taking in both the cysteine and the phenylalanine. Only CDR3 DNA is held: 45 bases, read in frame from base 1. Reading the germline V gene (reference sequence) gives CDR1 SGHKS and CDR2 YYEKEE. Relative to germline, V is missing 5 bases and J is missing 4 bases, with 6 bases of the junction outside any gene match. TCRbeta CDR3 regions were amplified from genomic DNA by means of the immunoSEQ Assay, a bias-controlled multiplex PCR. In the source study's methods: Within the assay, amplification of reference gene primers was used to estimate how many nucleated cells each sample contained. To quantify the absolute abundance of each unique TCRbeta CDR3 rearrangement, sequence reads were collapsed and filtered. For each sample, productive Simpson clonality was calculated by taking the square root of Simpson's diversity index across productive rearrangements. Not all clones reach the TCRdb copy of this immuneACCESS table, which keeps in-frame sequences only. Checked studies attribute under half of the gap to unresolved V genes and leave the rest unexplained. The V and J calls and clone size were taken over from that table, and D and trimming were inferred from the DNA. This sample has 90,000 to 130,000 clones in its table, and approximately 78% of those were observed once. Roughly 7.9% of the sample comes from the top ten.

Results and caveats for the whole study, not just this receptor: The amount of clinical and demographic metadata varied by source and participant and was provided uncurated.

This clone was picked up a small number of times. Its antigen is unknown. No clone much larger than this one lies a single base away; base qualities are absent. Each collaborating institution followed its own protocols to collect whole blood in K2EDTA tubes. For TCRbeta analysis, collaborator samples were shipped as frozen whole blood, as isolated PBMCs, or as DNA extracted from either sample type. The clonotype originates from a man in his 70s with acute or convalescent COVID-19. The sequence is built from TRBV5-5 and TRBJ2-1; TRBD2 aligns with 10 central bases. The sample consisted of peripheral blood. The nucleotides read TGTGCCAGCAGAACCGGGACTAGCGTTTACAATGAGCAGTTCTTC. Translated, it gives CASRTGTSVYNEQFF.